This T cell receptor (beta chain) comes out of a study of OX40 agonist ivuxolimab in advanced cancers. The table came from immunoSEQ multiplex PCR; TCRdb's copy has only in-frame clones and leaves some out. This table has about 72,000 clones, approximately 92% appearing once. The germline V gene has CDR1 MDHEN and CDR2 SYDVKM. The V gene end was trimmed by 6 bases and the J gene end by 2 bases; junction bases not matched to a gene: 4. The CDR3 length is 15 residues. In regard to this clone: The sample holds other DNA sequences that translate to the same CDR3.

The chain links TRBV28 to TRBJ1-5; 10 bases line up with TRBD1. The sequence was obtained from an adult with an advanced solid tumor such as melanoma, head and neck, liver or kidney cancer. Specimen: CD4+ or CD8+ T cells sorted from blood, collected in a trial of the OX40 agonist ivuxolimab. The CDR3 region is CASSRDRGGNQPQHF. The DNA of the CDR3 is TGTGCCAGCAGCAGGGACAGGGGAGGCAATCAGCCCCAGCATTTT. The whole variable domain, remainder taken from reference TRBV28 and TRBJ1-5, is DVKVTQSSRYLVKRTGEKVFLECVQDMDHENMFWYRQDPGLGLRLIYFSYDVKMKEKGDIPEGYSVSREKKERFSLILESASTNQTSMYLCASSRDRGGNQPQHFGDGTRLSIL.